This TCR beta chain was recorded in a study of T cells after yellow fever vaccination. TCRdb re-called the 5' RACE reads with MiXCR, one entry per CDR3 protein. Among roughly 85,000 distinct CDR3 sequences listed, 10% to 15% were seen once. This clonotype originated in a young man who received the YFV17D yellow fever vaccine. Specimen: CD8+ T cells not binding an NS4B(214-222) dextramer, sorted from PBMCs, collected about 21 days after the first yellow fever vaccination.

The CDR3 spells CASSLVGGPSYEQYV. Here the CDR3 DNA reads TGTGCCAGCAGCTTAGTGGGGGGGCCCTCCTACGAGCAGTACGTC. This chain uses TRBV7-8 with TRBJ2-7; maybe TRBD2 (7 bases). V lost 1 base and J lost 0, with 10 bases in between. This CDR3 has 15 residues. Germline CDR1 is SGHVS and CDR2 is FQNEAQ.